The 3 T cell receptor beta chains presented below share a single source sample, sequenced in a study of shared clonotypes between healthy human individuals (dated by TCRdb to about 2020). The library relied on the immunoSEQ multiplex PCR assay. The table comes from immuneACCESS by way of TCRdb, which keeps in-frame sequences with V and J called. Part of the clones is missing from these tables; in studies checked, under half for an unresolved V gene and the rest for unknown reasons. The sample table lists hundreds of thousands of clones, 70% to 80% of them with a count of one. Of the sample, 12% is held by the ten largest clones. The sequenced sample was PBMCs. These receptors were obtained from a woman aged 40 to 50 in good health. Some clones in this sample may be carry-over from other donors' samples.

The J gene is TRBJ1-5, the V gene TRBV6-5, with 9 positions matching TRBD1. Trimming cost V 7 bases and J 7 bases; bases outside gene matches: 5. This CDR3 is 13 amino acids long. In germline, CDR1 is MNHEY, CDR2 SVGAGI. The CDR3 sequence is CASTPDRGQPQHF. The CDR3 DNA reads as TGTGCCAGCACCCCGGACAGGGGACAGCCCCAGCATTTT.

The chain recombines TRBV6-1 with TRBJ1-2, with 7 bases fitting TRBD1. CDR1 and CDR2 from the germline V gene are MNHNS and SASEGT. V lost 5 bases, J lost 4 bases, and 7 bases stayed unmatched. The CDR3 is made up of 14 amino acids. The CDR3, as DNA: TGTGCCAGCAGTCAGACAGGGTTCGGCTATGGCTACACCTTC. As protein: CASSQTGFGYGYTF.

A word on this clone: A far more abundant clone sits one base away, making this likely a read error. The chain links TRBV7-9 to TRBJ2-2, with D tentatively TRBD1 or TRBD2 (5 bases each). The ends were cut back, 3 bases at V and 7 bases at J, with 9 bases in the middle. The length of the CDR3 is 13 residues. The V gene's germline CDR1 is SEHNR and CDR2 FQNEAQ (reference sequence). The CDR3 DNA reads as TGTGCCAGCAGCTTCGGGACGTTCGGGGAGCTGTTTTTT. Amino acids: CASSFGTFGELFF.